Each of the 16 T cell receptor beta chains below was sequenced from the same sample in a study of blood T cell repertoires in COVID-19. The table came from immunoSEQ multiplex PCR; TCRdb's copy has only in-frame clones and leaves some out. The sample gives tens of thousands of clones, about 80% of which show up once; less than 15% is in the top ten. Sequenced input: peripheral blood. The receptors originated from a human donor in a cohort sampled during active COVID-19.

The rearrangement links TRBV30 to TRBJ2-3; D gene unclear. Trimming stripped 0 bases from V and 5 bases from J, with 9 bases between. The CDR3 length is 13 residues. Germline CDR1 and CDR2: GTSNPN and SVGIG (reference sequence). For the CDR3, the DNA is TGTGCCTGGAGTGTTCGAGGTAGAGATACGCAGTATTTT. Its protein product is CAWSVRGRDTQYF.

This clone showed up many times. The V gene is TRBV5-4, the J gene TRBJ2-3, with TRBD2 identical over 8 bases. This CDR3 spans 15 amino acids. Germline V CDR1 and CDR2: SGHNT, YYREEE (reference sequence). Trimming cost V 0 bases and J 4 bases; bases outside gene matches: 4. The CDR3 sequence is CASSLERGRPDTQYF. In DNA form, the CDR3 reads TGTGCCAGCAGCTTGGAGCGGGGGCGGCCAGATACGCAGTATTTT. The full variable domain, completed using reference TRBV5-4 and TRBJ2-3, is ETGVTQSPTHLIKTRGQQVTLRCSSQSGHNTVSWYQQALGQGPQFIFQYYREEENGRGNFPPRFSGLQFPNYSSELNVNALELDDSALYLCASSLERGRPDTQYFGPGTRLTVL.

This sequence joins TRBV6-4 and TRBJ2-3; 7 bases align to TRBD1. The CDR3 consists of 15 residues. The V gene's germline CDR1 is MRHNA and CDR2 SNTAGT. The ends lost 2 bases at V and 0 bases at J; junction bases unmatched: 2. The CDR3 sequence is CASSDRGLSTDTQYF. CDR3 DNA sequence: TGTGCCAGCAGTGACAGGGGGCTGAGCACAGATACGCAGTATTTT.

This clone appeared a few times. CDR3 DNA sequence: TGTGCCAGCAGCCCCCAGGGAGCGGGGGGGTTCACTGAGCAGTTCTTC. Translating gives CASSPQGAGGFTEQFF. The genes are TRBV7-3 and TRBJ2-1; 10 nucleotides line up with TRBD2. This CDR3 has 16 residues. CDR1 is SGHTA and CDR2 is FQGTGA in the germline V gene. Trimming cost V 5 bases and J 9 bases; bases outside gene matches: 13.

The rearrangement links TRBV7-2 to TRBJ2-3; a weak D match, TRBD2 (6 bases). The V gene's germline CDR1 is SGHTA and CDR2 FQGNSA. The CDR3 sequence is 15 residues long. V was trimmed by 6 bases and J by 0 bases, leaving 13 bases between them. The CDR3 nucleotides read TGTGCCAGCAGGGACTATCATGGGAGCACAGATACGCAGTATTTT. It translates to CASRDYHGSTDTQYF.

This clone was detected only a few times. V and J are TRBV3-1 (or the pseudogene TRBV3-2) and TRBJ1-6; D is perhaps TRBD1 (5 bases). V lost 4 bases to trimming and J lost 7 bases, with 11 bases between them. The CDR3 spans 14 residues. CDR1 and CDR2 from the germline V gene are LGHDT and YNNKEL (reference sequence). CDR3 DNA sequence: TGTGCCAGCAGCCTCGGACAATTAAATTCACCCCTCCACTTT. Its translation: CASSLGQLNSPLHF.

The chain is built from TRBV5-1 and TRBJ2-3, with D possibly matching TRBD2 (6 bases). This CDR3 has 15 residues. V was clipped by 2 bases and J by 5 bases, with 15 bases between them. CDR1 and CDR2 (germline): SGHRS, YFSETQ. The CDR3 protein is CASSLLAVLRDTQYF. The CDR3 DNA reads TGCGCCAGCAGCTTACTAGCTGTATTGAGAGATACGCAGTATTTT.

In this sample, this clone turned up a few times. The rearrangement links TRBV5-4 to TRBJ1-2, with TRBD1 matching over 7 bases. J lost 6 bases, V lost 2 bases, and 10 bases had no gene match. The CDR3 contains 15 residues. Germline V lookup: CDR1 SGHNT, CDR2 YYREEE (reference sequence). CDR3 in DNA: TGTGCCAGCAGCTTATTCCGCCGACAGGGCGATGGCTACACCTTC. This sequence encodes CASSLFRRQGDGYTF.

This clone came up a few times. This chain joins TRBV5-1 and TRBJ2-1; 8 bases are a match to TRBD2. With V trimmed by 3 bases and J by 2 bases, 4 bases remained unmatched. CDR1 SGHRS and CDR2 YFSETQ come from the germline V gene. This CDR3 is built from 15 residues. CDR3 protein: CASSSLAGTYNEQFF. The CDR3 DNA follows: TGCGCCAGCAGCTCCTTAGCGGGAACCTACAATGAGCAGTTCTTC.

This sequence joins TRBV27 and TRBJ2-4; 8 nucleotides match TRBD2. CDR3 length equals 16 residues. From germline, CDR1 is MNHEY and CDR2 SMNVEV (reference sequence). J gave up 0 bases and V 5 bases, and 6 bases lay outside the gene matches. CDR3 coding DNA: TGTGCCAGCAGTCTACTAGCGGTCCTAGCCAAAAACATTCAGTACTTC. Its protein product is CASSLLAVLAKNIQYF.

The V gene is TRBV7-2, the J gene TRBJ1-1, with D hard to call. Germline assignment: CDR1 SGHTA and CDR2 FQGNSA. The CDR3 is made up of 15 amino acids. Trimming pared 1 base from V and 1 base from J, leaving 10 bases between. The CDR3 nucleotides read TGTGCCAGCAGCTTAGGAGGGATCAAGAACACTGAAGCTTTCTTT. Encoded protein: CASSLGGIKNTEAFF.

This chain connects TRBV9 to TRBJ2-3, with 7 nucleotides matching TRBD2. Germline CDR1 reads SGDLS; CDR2 reads YYNGEE. The CDR3 covers 15 residues. The V and J ends lost 4 bases and 5 bases, in that order; junction bases with no gene match: 10. The CDR3 region is CASSPGASGIDTQYF. CDR3 DNA: TGTGCCAGCAGCCCTGGGGCTAGCGGAATAGATACGCAGTATTTT.

The chain has TRBV4-1 and TRBJ2-7, with a weak D call TRBD1 (6 bases). CDR3 length: 13 amino acids. Germline V gene data show CDR1 as MGHRA and CDR2 as YSYEKL. The ends were cut back, 0 bases at V and 8 bases at J, with 11 bases in the middle. This CDR3 reads CASSQDWGLKQYF. The CDR3 DNA reads TGCGCCAGCAGCCAAGATTGGGGGCTGAAGCAGTACTTC.

The rearrangement uses TRBV28 and TRBJ2-7; TRBD2 is a possible D gene (6 bases). There are 14 residues in the CDR3. V lost 5 bases and J lost 2, with 13 bases in between. Germline V gene data show CDR1 as MDHEN and CDR2 as SYDVKM. The CDR3 sequence: CASSAGLAPYEQYV. The CDR3 DNA sequence: TGTGCCAGCAGTGCCGGTCTAGCGCCCTACGAGCAGTACGTC.

V usage is TRBV5-1 and J usage is TRBJ2-5, with 8 nucleotides matching TRBD1. CDR1 is SGHRS, CDR2 YFSETQ, per germline. The V segment lost 4 bases and the J segment 2 bases; nucleotides outside the gene matches: 4. This CDR3 contains 14 residues. This CDR3 is CASSRRQGQETQYF. CDR3 DNA sequence: TGCGCCAGCAGCAGGCGACAGGGGCAAGAGACCCAGTACTTC. Full variable domain (outside the CDR3, taken from reference TRBV5-1 and TRBJ2-5): KAGVTQTPRYLIKTRGQQVTLSCSPISGHRSVSWYQQTPGQGLQFLFEYFSETQRNKGNFPGRFSGRQFSNSRSEMNVSTLELGDSALYLCASSRRQGQETQYFGPGTRLLVL.

The chain carries TRBV19 and TRBJ1-2; TRBD1 might be the D (5 bases). Trimming took off 4 bases at V and 3 bases at J, with 15 bases between the two ends. The CDR3 is 15 residues long. The germline V gene encodes CDR1 LNHDA and CDR2 SQIVND (reference sequence). In DNA form, the CDR3 reads TGTGCCAGTAGTAAGAAGGGGACTTCCCACTATGGCTACACCTTC. Translated, it gives CASSKKGTSHYGYTF. The full variable domain, with the rest looked up from reference TRBV19 and TRBJ1-2, is DGGITQSPKYLFRKEGQNVTLSCEQNLNHDAMYWYRQDPGQGLRLIYYSQIVNDFQKGDIAEGYSVSREKKESFPLTVTSAQKNPTAFYLCASSKKGTSHYGYTFGSGTRLTVV.